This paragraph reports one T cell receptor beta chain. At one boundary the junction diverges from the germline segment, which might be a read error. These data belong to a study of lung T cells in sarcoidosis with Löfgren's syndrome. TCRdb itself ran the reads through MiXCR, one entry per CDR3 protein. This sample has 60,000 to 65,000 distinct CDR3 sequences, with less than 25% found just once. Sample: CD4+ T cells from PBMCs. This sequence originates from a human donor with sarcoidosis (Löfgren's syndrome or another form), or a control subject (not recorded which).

CDR3 residues: CASQGSGANVLIF. The CDR3 DNA reads as TGTGCCAGCCAGGGTTCTGGGGCCAACGTCCTGATTTTC. This rearrangement joins TRBV7-3 to TRBJ2-6; tentatively, D is TRBD1 (5 bases). Germline loops: CDR1 SGHTA, CDR2 FQGTGA. The CDR3 consists of 13 residues.